These T cell receptor beta chains were read from a single sample in a study of shared clonotypes between healthy human individuals. Assay: immunoSEQ multiplex PCR; the TCRdb copy retains only in-frame clones and omits some. Among some 480,000 clones listed, 65% to 80% were seen once. Source material: PBMCs. These receptors came from a middle-aged woman in good health. Some clones in this sample may be carry-over from other donors' samples. CDR3s include the opening cysteine and the closing phenylalanine or tryptophan. The size of a clone is reported for some rows only, either as once, few or many, or as a class for expanded clones.

clone_size: once
v_call: TRBV7-6
j_call: TRBJ2-7
cdr3_aa: CASSPDSGVVSSYEQYF

clone_size: .
v_call: TRBV2
j_call: TRBJ2-1
cdr3_aa: CASSEDRGFGEQFF

clone_size: .
v_call: TRBV5-1
j_call: TRBJ2-1
cdr3_aa: CASSFPTSGGDNEQFF

clone_size: once
v_call: TRBV7-9
j_call: TRBJ2-5
cdr3_aa: CASSLSAGETQYF

clone_size: .
v_call: TRBV15
j_call: TRBJ2-7
cdr3_aa: CATSRGTSGTPREQYF

clone_size: .
v_call: TRBV7-9
j_call: TRBJ1-4
cdr3_aa: CASSPGVQTNEKLFF

clone_size: few
v_call: TRBV30
j_call: TRBJ1-2
cdr3_aa: CAFRDRGRDGYTF

clone_size: once
v_call: TRBV4-1
j_call: TRBJ2-1
cdr3_aa: CASSGVSDEQFF

clone_size: .
v_call: TRBV19
j_call: TRBJ2-7
cdr3_aa: CASTASGSYEQYF

clone_size: .
v_call: TRBV7-9
j_call: TRBJ2-2
cdr3_aa: CASRKGPNTGELFF

clone_size: .
v_call: TRBV19
j_call: TRBJ1-5
cdr3_aa: CASQISGAFNQPQHF

clone_size: .
v_call: TRBV25-1
j_call: TRBJ2-3
cdr3_aa: CASSDPTAPSTDTQYF

clone_size: .
v_call: TRBV10-1
j_call: TRBJ2-5
cdr3_aa: CASSYGTAGGTQYF

clone_size: .
v_call: TRBV21-1
j_call: TRBJ2-5
cdr3_aa: CASSRGGETQYF

clone_size: .
v_call: TRBV15
j_call: TRBJ2-1
cdr3_aa: CATSTVVTDSEQFF

clone_size: .
v_call: TRBV28
j_call: TRBJ1-2
cdr3_aa: CASSFRGRSGYTF

clone_size: many
v_call: TRBV4-3
j_call: TRBJ2-7
cdr3_aa: CASSQALAGLPYEQYF

clone_size: .
v_call: TRBV5-1
j_call: TRBJ2-3
cdr3_aa: CASSQPSPALAGAADTQYF

clone_size: .
v_call: TRBV30
j_call: TRBJ2-7
cdr3_aa: CAWAIYSYEQYF

clone_size: .
v_call: TRBV10-2
j_call: TRBJ1-4
cdr3_aa: CASSVAGTALEKLFF

clone_size: .
v_call: TRBV4-1
j_call: TRBJ2-7
cdr3_aa: CASSQVLDEQYF

clone_size: .
v_call: TRBV4-1
j_call: TRBJ2-2
cdr3_aa: CASSLGGRTGELFF

clone_size: .
v_call: TRBV29-1
j_call: TRBJ1-6
cdr3_aa: CSVVEGNSPLHF

clone_size: .
v_call: TRBV7-3
j_call: TRBJ2-1
cdr3_aa: CASSSGQGLNEQFF

clone_size: .
v_call: TRBV7-9
j_call: TRBJ1-1
cdr3_aa: CASSLEGSGTEAFF

clone_size: .
v_call: TRBV30
j_call: TRBJ1-3
cdr3_aa: CAWSVGGRRGNTIYF

clone_size: .
v_call: TRBV7-3
j_call: TRBJ1-3
cdr3_aa: CASASTGMGSGNTIYF

clone_size: few
v_call: TRBV18
j_call: TRBJ1-1
cdr3_aa: CASSPNRGWDTEAFF

clone_size: .
v_call: TRBV21-1
j_call: TRBJ2-7
cdr3_aa: CASSTLKTRVSYEQYF

clone_size: .
v_call: TRBV30
j_call: TRBJ2-1
cdr3_aa: CAWGTGTRVGEQFF

clone_size: .
v_call: TRBV11-2
j_call: TRBJ2-2
cdr3_aa: CASSLEVGRLANTGELFF

clone_size: .
v_call: TRBV6-1
j_call: TRBJ1-3
cdr3_aa: CASRASREAHTIYF

clone_size: .
v_call: TRBV7-9
j_call: TRBJ2-7
cdr3_aa: CASAPVTYEQYF

clone_size: .
v_call: TRBV5-1
j_call: TRBJ2-3
cdr3_aa: CASSLSPGQLASDTQYF

clone_size: .
v_call: TRBV6-5
j_call: TRBJ1-2
cdr3_aa: CASRVLSGNYGYTF

clone_size: .
v_call: TRBV28
j_call: TRBJ2-1
cdr3_aa: CASSLLSNEQFF

clone_size: .
v_call: TRBV10-3
j_call: TRBJ2-7
cdr3_aa: CAIKREMAYEQYF

clone_size: .
v_call: TRBV11-2
j_call: TRBJ1-4
cdr3_aa: CASSLAGEVGISANEKLFF

clone_size: .
v_call: TRBV7-6
j_call: TRBJ1-3
cdr3_aa: CASSLVQGSGNTIYF

clone_size: .
v_call: TRBV18
j_call: TRBJ2-1
cdr3_aa: CASSPGTSANEQFF

clone_size: .
v_call: TRBV7-5
j_call: TRBJ2-7
cdr3_aa: CARSLVSGSNYEQYF

clone_size: .
v_call: TRBV5-6
j_call: TRBJ2-2
cdr3_aa: CASSAGDTGELFF

clone_size: .
v_call: TRBV28
j_call: TRBJ2-3
cdr3_aa: CASSRGTSGRADTQYF

clone_size: few
v_call: TRBV4-2
j_call: TRBJ1-2
cdr3_aa: CASSPGTGDGYTF

clone_size: .
v_call: TRBV19
j_call: TRBJ2-7
cdr3_aa: CASSTWGAGTRQYF

clone_size: .
v_call: TRBV5-1
j_call: TRBJ2-5
cdr3_aa: CASSWSTGGETQYF

clone_size: few
v_call: TRBV5-6
j_call: TRBJ2-5
cdr3_aa: CASSFGAQETQYF

clone_size: .
v_call: TRBV29-1
j_call: TRBJ1-4
cdr3_aa: CSVRGEGNEKLFF

clone_size: .
v_call: TRBV23-1
j_call: TRBJ1-2
cdr3_aa: CASSQSPDRGLFGYTF

clone_size: .
v_call: TRBV10-3
j_call: TRBJ2-2
cdr3_aa: CAISPELRGGELFF

clone_size: .
v_call: TRBV6-5
j_call: TRBJ2-1
cdr3_aa: CASSYGRSSYNEQFF

clone_size: .
v_call: TRBV1
j_call: TRBJ2-7
cdr3_aa: CTSSPQGTPPEQYF